This T cell receptor beta chain was identified during a study of blood T cell repertoires in COVID-19. Overall study context: Sites across the United States, Italy and Spain contributed samples from acute and convalescent COVID-19. In each case, the material was cDNA or gDNA derived from T cells, B-cell-depleted T cells, or PBMCs.

Original methodology: Nucleated cell counts were estimated from reference gene primer amplification. Sequenced by immunoSEQ multiplex PCR; TCRdb stores in-frame clones only, minus some. V, J and clone size were drawn from that table, and D and trimming were deduced from the DNA. Among 150,000 or so clones listed, around 82% were seen once. Germline CDR1 and CDR2: SGHRS and YFSETQ. V lost 4 bases to trimming and J lost 5 bases; unmatched junction nucleotides: 14. The CDR3 is made up of 16 amino acids. The chain carries TRBV5-1 and TRBJ2-5, with 7 bases aligning to TRBD1. The sequence was collected from a man between 18 and 35 years old with active or convalescent COVID-19. The sequenced sample was peripheral blood. This CDR3 reads CASSARVDRAEETQYF. In DNA form, the CDR3 reads TGCGCCAGCAGCGCAAGAGTTGACAGGGCCGAGGAGACCCAGTACTTC. The whole variable domain, remainder taken from reference TRBV5-1 and TRBJ2-5, is KAGVTQTPRYLIKTRGQQVTLSCSPISGHRSVSWYQQTPGQGLQFLFEYFSETQRNKGNFPGRFSGRQFSNSRSEMNVSTLELGDSALYLCASSARVDRAEETQYFGPGTRLLVL.